The clone carrying this TCR beta chain appeared once. Antigen specificity is unknown. This CDR3 spans 15 amino acids. The ends lost 3 bases at V and 2 bases at J; junction bases unmatched: 3. CDR1 MNHEY and CDR2 SMNVEV come from the germline V gene (reference sequence). The authors split each subset's genomic DNA evenly across several immunoSEQ plates. Data came from immunoSEQ multiplex PCR; TCRdb stores just in-frame clones and leaves some out. This sample has hundreds of thousands of clones, with roughly 95% found just once. Naive CD8 populations comprised CD45RO-negative cells positively selected for CCR7, excluding terminally differentiated effector memory CD45RA+ cells. The donor cohort consisted entirely of Caucasian adults residing in Nashville, Tennessee. This record belongs to a study of shared clonotypes between healthy human individuals. Study information: Every donor yielded three CD4 naive, three CD4 memory, two CD8 naive and one CD8 memory plate. Study results and caveats: Among a handful of donors, roughly 5.5% of naive CD4 clonotypes were found in common.

The clonotype comes from a woman in her 30s in good health. The chain combines TRBV27 with TRBJ2-7; 11 bases are shared with TRBD2. The sequenced sample was naive CD8+ T cells sorted from blood. CDR3 sequence (DNA): TGTGCCAGCAGTTTTTCTAGCGGGGGGACCTACGAGCAGTACTTC. Residues: CASSFSSGGTYEQYF.